This T cell receptor (beta chain) was profiled in a study of T cells in tumors after PD-1 blockade. Study-wide background: On average, tumor samples gave more than 20,000 TCR templates and 6,041 unique clonotypes. Whole-study results and caveats: Blood contained about 38% of the tumor's TCR clonotypes. Expanded exhausted CD8+ clones after therapy were mostly novel clonotypes.

Regarding this clone: Its specificity is unknown.

Tumor or blood genomic DNA was sequenced, with inputs of about 616 ng to 6,004 ng. Measured with immunoSEQ multiplex PCR; TCRdb has only the in-frame clones, and not every one. Among some 9,300 clones listed, approximately 61% were seen once. V shed 7 bases and J 4 bases; nucleotides not matched to a gene: 6. This CDR3 region has 13 residues. The germline V gene encodes CDR1 WNHNN and CDR2 SYGVQD (reference sequence). The source is a human donor with basal cell carcinoma. J is TRBJ2-5 and V is TRBV10-1, with 7 bases fitting TRBD1. The sample in question was tumor tissue, obtained after anti-PD-1 treatment. The CDR3 loop is CASTSTGLETQYF. DNA for the CDR3: TGCGCCAGCACCTCGACAGGGTTAGAGACCCAGTACTTC.